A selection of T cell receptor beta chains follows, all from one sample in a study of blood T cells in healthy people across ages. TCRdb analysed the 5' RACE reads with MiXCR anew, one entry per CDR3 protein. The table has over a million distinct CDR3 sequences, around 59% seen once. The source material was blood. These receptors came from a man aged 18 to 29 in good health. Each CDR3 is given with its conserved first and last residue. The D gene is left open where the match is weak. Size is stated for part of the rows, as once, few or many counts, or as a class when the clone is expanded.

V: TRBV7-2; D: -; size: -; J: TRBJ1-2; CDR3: CASSFEGLEGYTF; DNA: TGTGCCAGCAGCTTTGAGGGCCTTGAGGGCTACACCTTC
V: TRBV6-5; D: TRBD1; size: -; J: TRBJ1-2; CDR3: CASSYLMTGLNYGYTF; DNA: TGTGCCAGCAGTTACCTAATGACAGGGCTTAACTATGGCTACACCTTC
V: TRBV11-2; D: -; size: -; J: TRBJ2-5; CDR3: CASTSEGSGFETQYF; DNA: TGTGCCAGCACCTCAGAAGGGTCGGGGTTCGAGACCCAGTACTTC
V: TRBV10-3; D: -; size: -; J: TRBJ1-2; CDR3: CAISERTGSNYGYTF; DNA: TGTGCCATCAGTGAGCGGACTGGGAGTAACTATGGCTACACCTTC
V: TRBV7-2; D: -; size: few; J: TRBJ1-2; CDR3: CASSLERVFGYTF; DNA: TGTGCCAGCAGCTTAGAAAGGGTGTTCGGCTACACCTTC
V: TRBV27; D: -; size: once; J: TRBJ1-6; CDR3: CASSPSTGPGGGSPLHF; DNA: TGTGCCAGCAGTCCCTCCACGGGGCCAGGAGGCGGATCACCCCTCCACTTT
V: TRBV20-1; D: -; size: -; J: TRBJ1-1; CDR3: CSAQEPPRHRWNTEAFF; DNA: TGCAGTGCCCAAGAGCCCCCACGACACCGCTGGAACACTGAAGCTTTCTTT
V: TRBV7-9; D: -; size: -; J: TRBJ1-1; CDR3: CASSFLGVEAFF; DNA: TGTGCCAGCAGCTTCCTCGGGGTGGAAGCTTTCTTT
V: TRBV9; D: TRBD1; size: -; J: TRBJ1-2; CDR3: CASSVGGTGLSYGYTF; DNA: TGTGCCAGCAGCGTAGGCGGGACAGGCCTTTCCTATGGCTACACCTTC
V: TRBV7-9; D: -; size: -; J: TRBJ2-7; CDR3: CASSPRLGDYYEQYF; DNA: TGTGCCAGCAGCCCAAGGCTGGGAGACTACTACGAGCAGTACTTC
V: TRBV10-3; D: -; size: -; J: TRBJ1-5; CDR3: CAISRDRDNQPQHF; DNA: TGTGCCATCAGTCGGGACCGAGACAATCAGCCCCAGCATTTT
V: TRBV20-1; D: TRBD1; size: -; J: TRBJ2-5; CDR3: CSARDPQGQETQYF; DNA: TGCAGTGCTAGAGACCCACAGGGGCAAGAGACCCAGTACTTC
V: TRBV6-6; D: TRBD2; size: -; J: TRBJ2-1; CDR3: CASSYLGTSSMNEQFF; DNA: TGTGCCAGCAGTTACCTCGGGACTAGTTCGATGAATGAGCAGTTCTTC
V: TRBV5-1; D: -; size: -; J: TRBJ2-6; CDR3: CASVPGAGANVLTF; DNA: TGCGCCAGCGTCCCGGGGGCTGGGGCCAACGTCCTGACTTTC
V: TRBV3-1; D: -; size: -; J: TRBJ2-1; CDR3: CASSHGRAQQFF; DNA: TGTGCCAGCAGCCATGGGCGGGCCCAGCAGTTCTTC
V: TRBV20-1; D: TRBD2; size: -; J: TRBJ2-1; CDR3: CSARPLAGGDNEQFF; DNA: TGCAGTGCTAGGCCCCTAGCGGGGGGAGATAATGAGCAGTTCTTC
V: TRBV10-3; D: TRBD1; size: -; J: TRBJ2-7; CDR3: CAISRDRAGEQYF; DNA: TGTGCCATCAGCCGGGACAGGGCAGGAGAGCAGTACTTC
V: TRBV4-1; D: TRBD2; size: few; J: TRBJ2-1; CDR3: CASSQEWLAGDEQFF; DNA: TGCGCCAGCAGCCAAGAGTGGCTAGCGGGAGATGAGCAGTTCTTC
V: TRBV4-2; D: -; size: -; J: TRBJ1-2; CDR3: CASSLPGSWNHTAHYGYTF; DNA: TGTGCCAGCAGCCTACCAGGTTCTTGGAACCACACCGCCCACTATGGCTACACCTTC
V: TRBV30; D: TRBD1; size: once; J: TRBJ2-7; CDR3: CAWSVQDRVNKQYF; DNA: TGTGCCTGGAGTGTACAGGACAGGGTAAATAAGCAGTACTTC
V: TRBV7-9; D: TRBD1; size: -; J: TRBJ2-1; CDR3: CASSSAEMGQGPLNEQFF; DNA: TGTGCCAGCAGCTCCGCCGAAATGGGACAGGGCCCTCTTAATGAGCAGTTCTTC
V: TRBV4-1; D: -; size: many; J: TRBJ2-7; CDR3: CASSQGGSEQYF; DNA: TGCGCCAGCAGCCAAGGGGGAAGCGAGCAGTACTTC
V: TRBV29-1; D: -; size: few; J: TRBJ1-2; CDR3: CSVEGSQGGGYTF; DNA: TGCAGCGTTGAAGGGTCGCAGGGAGGTGGCTACACCTTC
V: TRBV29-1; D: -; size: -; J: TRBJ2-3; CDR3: CSARGGLWTDTQYF; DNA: TGCAGCGCCAGGGGGGGGCTTTGGACAGATACGCAGTATTTT
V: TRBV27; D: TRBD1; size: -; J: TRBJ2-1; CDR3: CASSSWGTGQVLNEQFF; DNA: TGTGCCAGCAGTTCATGGGGGACAGGACAGGTACTCAATGAGCAGTTCTTC
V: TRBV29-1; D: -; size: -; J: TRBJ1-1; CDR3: CSVDLRNTEAFF; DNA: TGCAGCGTTGATTTAAGGAACACTGAAGCTTTCTTT
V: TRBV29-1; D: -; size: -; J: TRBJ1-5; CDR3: CSVGVDQPQHF; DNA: TGCAGCGTTGGGGTAGATCAGCCCCAGCATTTT
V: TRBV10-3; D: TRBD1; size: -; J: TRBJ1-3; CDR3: CAISDRLEKGARGNTIYF; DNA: TGTGCCATCAGTGACCGACTCGAAAAGGGGGCGCGGGGAAACACCATATATTTT
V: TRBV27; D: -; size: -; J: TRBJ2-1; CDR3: CASSPLGGGWEQFF; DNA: TGTGCCAGCAGTCCCCTAGGGGGGGGATGGGAGCAGTTCTTC
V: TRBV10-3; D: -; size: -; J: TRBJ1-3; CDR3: CAIRGVYSGNTIYF; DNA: TGTGCCATCAGAGGGGTATACTCAGGAAACACCATATATTTT
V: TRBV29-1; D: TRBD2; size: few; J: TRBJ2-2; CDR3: CSVEISGVITGELFF; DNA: TGCAGCGTTGAGATTAGCGGGGTGATCACCGGGGAGCTGTTTTTT
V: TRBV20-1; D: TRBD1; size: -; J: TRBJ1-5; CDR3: CSARDIAGGAISNQPQHF; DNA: TGCAGTGCTAGAGATATCGCAGGGGGAGCTATAAGCAATCAGCCCCAGCATTTT
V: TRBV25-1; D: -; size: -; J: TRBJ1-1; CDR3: CASSGTYRVAEAFF; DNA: TGTGCCAGCAGTGGAACCTACCGGGTGGCTGAAGCTTTCTTT
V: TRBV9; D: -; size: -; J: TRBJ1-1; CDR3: CASSAFVGYTEAFF; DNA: TGTGCCAGCAGCGCGTTCGTGGGGTACACTGAAGCTTTCTTT
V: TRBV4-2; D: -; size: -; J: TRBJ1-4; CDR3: CAGSLRSEEYKLFF; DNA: TGTGCCGGCAGCCTAAGATCCGAAGAGTACAAACTGTTTTTT
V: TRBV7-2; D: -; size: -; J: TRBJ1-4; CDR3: CASSTPGNNEKLFF; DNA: TGTGCCAGCAGCACCCCAGGGAATAATGAAAAACTGTTTTTT
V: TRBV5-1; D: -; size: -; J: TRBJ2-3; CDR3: CASSPYGRITDTQYF; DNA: TGCGCCAGCAGCCCCTACGGCAGAATCACAGATACGCAGTATTTT
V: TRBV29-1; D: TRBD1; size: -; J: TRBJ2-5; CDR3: CSVEGGTGEMETQYF; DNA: TGCAGCGTTGAAGGAGGGACAGGGGAAATGGAGACCCAGTACTTC
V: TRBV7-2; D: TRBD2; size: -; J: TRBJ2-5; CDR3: CASSFPGLAGQETQYF; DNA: TGTGCCAGCAGCTTCCCGGGACTAGCGGGACAAGAGACCCAGTACTTC
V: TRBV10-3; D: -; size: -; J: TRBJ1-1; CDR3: CAISAGTEAFF; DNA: TGTGCCATCAGTGCAGGGACTGAAGCTTTCTTT
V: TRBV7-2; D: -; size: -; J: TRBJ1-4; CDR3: CASSLAPQVGNEKLFF; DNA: TGTGCCAGCAGCTTAGCCCCCCAAGTTGGTAATGAAAAACTGTTTTTT
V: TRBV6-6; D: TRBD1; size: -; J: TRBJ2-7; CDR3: CASSTPGQRYEQYF; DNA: TGTGCCAGCAGTACACCGGGACAGAGATACGAGCAGTACTTC
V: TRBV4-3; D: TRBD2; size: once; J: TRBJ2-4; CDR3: CASSPRGGPNNIQYF; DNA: TGCGCCAGCAGCCCCCGCGGGGGGCCTAATAACATTCAGTACTTC
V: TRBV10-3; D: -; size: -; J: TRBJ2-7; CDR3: CAITGVAEGEQYF; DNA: TGTGCCATCACTGGTGTGGCAGAAGGAGAGCAGTACTTC
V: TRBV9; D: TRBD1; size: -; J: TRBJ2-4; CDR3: CASNPDRDKNIQYF; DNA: TGTGCCAGCAACCCGGACAGGGACAAAAACATTCAGTACTTC
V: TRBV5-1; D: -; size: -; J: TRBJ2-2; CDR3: CASSSILDTGELFF; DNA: TGCGCCAGCAGCTCTATTCTAGACACCGGGGAGCTGTTTTTT
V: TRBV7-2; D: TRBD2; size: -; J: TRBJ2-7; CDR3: CASSSTSASYEQYF; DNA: TGTGCCAGCAGCTCTACTAGCGCTTCCTACGAGCAGTACTTC
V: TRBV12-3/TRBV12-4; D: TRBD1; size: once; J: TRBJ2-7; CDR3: CASSLDRDMPYEQYF; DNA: TGTGCCAGCAGCTTGGACAGGGATATGCCCTACGAGCAGTACTTC
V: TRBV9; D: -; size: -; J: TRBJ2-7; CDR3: CASSPLGDFSYEQYF; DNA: TGTGCCAGCAGCCCGTTGGGTGATTTCTCCTACGAGCAGTACTTC
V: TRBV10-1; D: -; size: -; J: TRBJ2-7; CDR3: CASSREIYEQYF; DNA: TGCGCCAGTTCCAGGGAGATCTACGAGCAGTACTTC
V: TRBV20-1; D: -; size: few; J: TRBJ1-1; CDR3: CSARDLGGSNTEAFF; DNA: TGCAGTGCTAGAGATCTAGGCGGATCGAACACTGAAGCTTTCTTT
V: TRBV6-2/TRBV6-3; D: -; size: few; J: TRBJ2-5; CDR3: CASSYSNPPRASLQETQYF; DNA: TGTGCCAGCAGTTACTCGAACCCCCCCAGGGCTAGCCTTCAAGAGACCCAGTACTTC
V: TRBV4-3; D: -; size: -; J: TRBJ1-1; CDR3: CASSQEYKGTEAFF; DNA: TGCGCCAGCAGCCAAGAGTATAAGGGGACTGAAGCTTTCTTT
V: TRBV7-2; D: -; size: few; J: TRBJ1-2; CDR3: CASQRGSGYTF; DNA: TGTGCCAGCCAAAGGGGTTCTGGCTACACCTTC
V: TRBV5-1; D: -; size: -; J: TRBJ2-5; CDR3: CASSLARLDNEQYF; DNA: TGCGCCAGCAGCTTGGCTCGGCTCGACAATGAGCAGTACTTC
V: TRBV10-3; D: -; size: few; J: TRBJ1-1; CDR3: CAISDEAGGTEAFF; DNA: TGTGCCATCAGTGACGAGGCGGGGGGCACTGAAGCTTTCTTT
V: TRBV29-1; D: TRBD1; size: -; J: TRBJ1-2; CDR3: CSVHTKGQGEGYTF; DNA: TGCAGCGTACACACGAAAGGACAGGGGGAAGGCTACACCTTC